Listed here is a single T cell receptor (beta chain). Its matching antigen is unknown. This specimen belongs to a study of T cell responses to AZD1222 COVID-19 vaccine. V lost 5 bases and J 2 bases, leaving 19 bases between the germline ends. Per germline, CDR1 LNHDA and CDR2 SQIVND (reference sequence). The CDR3 contains 17 residues. Analyses pooled second doses at about 4 or about 12 weeks. Study conclusions and caveats: Donors were mostly white British, more females; clonal diversity possibly underestimated. A rise in Spike-specific TCR breadth and depth followed two AZD1222 doses. In all cases, repertoires were sampled only after the peak T cell response.

Assay used: immunoSEQ multiplex PCR; TCRdb lists only in-frame clones, some missing. In the table there are 150,000 to 190,000 clones, more than 85% of which are singletons. This specimen was peripheral blood, taken 28 days after the second AZD1222 dose. This receptor was taken from an adult who received the AZD1222 COVID-19 vaccine. V gene TRBV19 combines with J gene TRBJ1-5, with a weak D call TRBD1 (6 bases). The CDR3 DNA follows: TGTGCCAGTAGTGGACGGCGGGGGGCGCTTGGCAATCAGCCCCAGCATTTT. Translating it yields CASSGRRGALGNQPQHF. The variable domain in full, completed from reference TRBV19 and TRBJ1-5, reads DGGITQSPKYLFRKEGQNVTLSCEQNLNHDAMYWYRQDPGQGLRLIYYSQIVNDFQKGDIAEGYSVSREKKESFPLTVTSAQKNPTAFYLCASSGRRGALGNQPQHFGDGTRLSIL.